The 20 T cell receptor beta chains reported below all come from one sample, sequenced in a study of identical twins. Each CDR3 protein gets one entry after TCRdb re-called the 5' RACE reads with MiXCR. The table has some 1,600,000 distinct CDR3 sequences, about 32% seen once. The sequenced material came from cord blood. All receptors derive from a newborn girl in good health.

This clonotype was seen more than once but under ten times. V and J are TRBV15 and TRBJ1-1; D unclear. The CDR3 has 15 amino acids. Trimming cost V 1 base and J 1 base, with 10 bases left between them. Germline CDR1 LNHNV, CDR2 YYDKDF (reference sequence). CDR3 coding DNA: TGTGCCACCAGCAGAGCCCCGACGGGGAACACTGAAGCTTTCTTT. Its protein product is CATSRAPTGNTEAFF.

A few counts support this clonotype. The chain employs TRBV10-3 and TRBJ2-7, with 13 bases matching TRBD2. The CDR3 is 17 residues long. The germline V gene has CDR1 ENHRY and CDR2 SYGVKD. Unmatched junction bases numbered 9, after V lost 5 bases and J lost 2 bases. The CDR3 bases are TGTGCCATCAGTCGACTAGCGGGGGGAATCCCCACCTACGAGCAGTACTTC. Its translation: CAISRLAGGIPTYEQYF.

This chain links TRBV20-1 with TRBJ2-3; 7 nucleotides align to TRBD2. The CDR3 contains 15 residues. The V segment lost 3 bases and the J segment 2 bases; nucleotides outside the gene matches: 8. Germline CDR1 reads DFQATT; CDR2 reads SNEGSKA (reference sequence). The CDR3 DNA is TGCAGTGCTAGTGAGCGGGGAGATGTCACAGATACGCAGTATTTT. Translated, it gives CSASERGDVTDTQYF.

The CDR3 region is CASSYREGPIYF. The CDR3 coding sequence is TGTGCCAGCAGCTACAGGGAGGGCCCCATATATTTT. J is TRBJ1-3 and V is TRBV5-4; D is possibly TRBD1 (6 bases). Trimming took off 3 bases at V and 11 bases at J, with 12 bases between the two ends. The CDR3 covers 12 residues. Germline CDR1 reads SGHNT; CDR2 reads YYREEE (reference sequence).

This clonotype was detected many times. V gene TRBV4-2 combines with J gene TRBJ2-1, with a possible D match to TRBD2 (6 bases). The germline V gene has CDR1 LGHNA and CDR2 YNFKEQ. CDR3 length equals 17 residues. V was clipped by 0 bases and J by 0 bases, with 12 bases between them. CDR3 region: CASSQEGGLFSYNEQFF. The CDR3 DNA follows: TGTGCCAGCAGCCAAGAGGGGGGACTTTTCTCCTACAATGAGCAGTTCTTC.

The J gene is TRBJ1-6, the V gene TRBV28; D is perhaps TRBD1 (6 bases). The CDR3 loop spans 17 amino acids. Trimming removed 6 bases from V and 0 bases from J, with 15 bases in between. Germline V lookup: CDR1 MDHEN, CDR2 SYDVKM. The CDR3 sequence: CASSPTGPSSYNSPLHF. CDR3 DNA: TGTGCCAGCAGCCCGACAGGACCGAGCTCCTATAATTCACCCCTCCACTTT.

CDR3 DNA: TGTGCCAGCGCGTACCGGACAGGGGGCTACGAGCAGTACTTC. It codes for CASAYRTGGYEQYF. This sequence joins TRBV6-5 and TRBJ2-7; TRBD1 agrees at 10 bases. In germline, CDR1 is MNHEY, CDR2 SVGAGI. V dropped 8 bases and J dropped 3; count of bases not matched to a gene: 7. The CDR3 consists of 14 residues.

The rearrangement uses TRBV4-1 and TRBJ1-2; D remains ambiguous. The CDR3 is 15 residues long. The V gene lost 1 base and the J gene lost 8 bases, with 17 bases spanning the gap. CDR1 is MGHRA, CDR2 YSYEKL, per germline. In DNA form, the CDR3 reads TGCGCCAGCAGCCAAGTTGTGGGCGTCCTGGGGGGCTACACCTTC. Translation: CASSQVVGVLGGYTF.

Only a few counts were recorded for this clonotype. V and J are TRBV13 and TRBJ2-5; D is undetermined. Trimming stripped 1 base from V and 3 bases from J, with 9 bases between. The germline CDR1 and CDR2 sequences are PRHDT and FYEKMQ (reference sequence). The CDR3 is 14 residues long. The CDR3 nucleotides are TGTGCCAGCAGCTTAGAGTCCAAAGAAGAGACCCAGTACTTC. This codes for CASSLESKEETQYF.

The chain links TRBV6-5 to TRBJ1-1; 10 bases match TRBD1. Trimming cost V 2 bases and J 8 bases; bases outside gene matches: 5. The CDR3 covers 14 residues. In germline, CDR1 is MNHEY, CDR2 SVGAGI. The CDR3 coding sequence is TGTGCCAGCAGTTACGACAGGGGGCGCGGAGAAGCTTTCTTT. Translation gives CASSYDRGRGEAFF.

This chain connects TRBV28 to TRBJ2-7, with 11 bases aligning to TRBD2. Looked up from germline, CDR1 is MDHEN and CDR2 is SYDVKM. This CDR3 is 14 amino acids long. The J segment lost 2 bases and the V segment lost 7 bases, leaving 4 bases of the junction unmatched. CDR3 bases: TGTGCCAGCACCACACTAGCGGGGGCCTACGAGCAGTACTTC. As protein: CASTTLAGAYEQYF.

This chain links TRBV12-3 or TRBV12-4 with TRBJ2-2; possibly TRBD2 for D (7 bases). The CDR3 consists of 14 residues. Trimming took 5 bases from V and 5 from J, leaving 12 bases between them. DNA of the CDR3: TGTGCCAGCAGTGGGGGGGGCTGGACCGGGGAGCTGTTTTTT. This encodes CASSGGGWTGELFF.

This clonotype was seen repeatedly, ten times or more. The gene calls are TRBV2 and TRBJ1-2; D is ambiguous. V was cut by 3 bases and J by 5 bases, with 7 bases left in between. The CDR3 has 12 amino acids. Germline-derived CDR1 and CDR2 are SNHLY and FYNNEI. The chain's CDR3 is CASSDPDYGYTF. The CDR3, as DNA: TGTGCCAGCAGTGATCCGGATTATGGCTACACCTTC. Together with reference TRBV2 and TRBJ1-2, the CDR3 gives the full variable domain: EPEVTQTPSHQVTQMGQEVILRCVPISNHLYFYWYRQILGQKVEFLVSFYNNEISEKSEIFDDQFSVERPDGSNFTLKIRSTKLEDSAMYFCASSDPDYGYTFGSGTRLTVV.

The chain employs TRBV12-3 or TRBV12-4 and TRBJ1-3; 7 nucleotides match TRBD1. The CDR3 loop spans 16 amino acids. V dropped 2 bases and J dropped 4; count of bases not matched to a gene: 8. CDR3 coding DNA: TGTGCCAGCAGTTTATTCCCGCCGGGACAGGGAAACACCATATATTTT. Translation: CASSLFPPGQGNTIYF.

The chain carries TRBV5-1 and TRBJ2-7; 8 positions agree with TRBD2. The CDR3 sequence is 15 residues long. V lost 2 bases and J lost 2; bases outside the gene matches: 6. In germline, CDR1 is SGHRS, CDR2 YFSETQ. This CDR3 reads CASSLETSGPYEQYF. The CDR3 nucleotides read TGCGCCAGCAGCTTAGAAACTAGCGGACCCTACGAGCAGTACTTC.

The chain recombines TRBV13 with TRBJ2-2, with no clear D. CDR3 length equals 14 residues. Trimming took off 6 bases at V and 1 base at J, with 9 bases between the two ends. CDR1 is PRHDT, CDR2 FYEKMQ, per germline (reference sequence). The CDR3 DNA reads TGTGCCAGCAGTTTTTGGGTGAACACCGGGGAGCTGTTTTTT. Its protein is CASSFWVNTGELFF. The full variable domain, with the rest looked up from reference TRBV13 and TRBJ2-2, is AAGVIQSPRHLIKEKRETATLKCYPIPRHDTVYWYQQGPGQDPQFLISFYEKMQSDKGSIPDRFSAQQFSDYHSELNMSSLELGDSALYFCASSFWVNTGELFFGEGSRLTVL.

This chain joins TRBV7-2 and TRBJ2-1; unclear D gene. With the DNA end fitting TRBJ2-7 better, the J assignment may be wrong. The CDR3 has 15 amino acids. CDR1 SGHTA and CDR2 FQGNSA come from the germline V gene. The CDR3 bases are TGTGCCAGCAGCCCATATATCCGCTCCTACAATGAGCAGTACTTC. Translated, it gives CASSPYIRSYNEQYF.

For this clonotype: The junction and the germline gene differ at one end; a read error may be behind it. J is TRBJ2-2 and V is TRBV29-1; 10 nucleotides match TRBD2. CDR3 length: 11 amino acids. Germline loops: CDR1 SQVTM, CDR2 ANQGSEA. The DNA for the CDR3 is TGTGGACTAGCGGACACCGGGGAGCTGTTTTTT. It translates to CGLADTGELFF.

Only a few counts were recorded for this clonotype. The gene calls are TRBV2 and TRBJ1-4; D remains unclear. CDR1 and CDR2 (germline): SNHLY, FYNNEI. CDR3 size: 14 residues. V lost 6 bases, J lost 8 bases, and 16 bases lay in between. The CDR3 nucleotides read TGTGCCAGCAGGATAGGGCCGAGGATGGAAAAACTGTTTTTT. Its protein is CASRIGPRMEKLFF.

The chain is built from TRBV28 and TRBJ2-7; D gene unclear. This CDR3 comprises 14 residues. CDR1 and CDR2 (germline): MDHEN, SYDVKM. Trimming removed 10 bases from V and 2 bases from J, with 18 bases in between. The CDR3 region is CATNPLVGPYEQYF. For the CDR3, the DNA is TGTGCCACCAACCCCCTGGTCGGTCCCTACGAGCAGTACTTC. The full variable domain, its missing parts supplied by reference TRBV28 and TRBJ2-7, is DVKVTQSSRYLVKRTGEKVFLECVQDMDHENMFWYRQDPGLGLRLIYFSYDVKMKEKGDIPEGYSVSREKKERFSLILESASTNQTSMYLCATNPLVGPYEQYFGPGTRLTVT.